This TCR beta chain came from a study of blood T cell repertoires in COVID-19. Overall study: The United States, Italy and Spain were the sources of the acute and convalescent COVID-19 samples. Sample material is recorded as cDNA or gDNA derived from T cells, B-cell-depleted T cells, or PBMCs.

TCRdb's table, derived via immunoSEQ multiplex PCR, lists solely in-frame clones and lacks some. The sample holds 250,000 to 350,000 clones; approximately 85% are singletons and the top ten take 3.5% to 4.5%. In assigning cohorts, the study relied on participant-reported clinical history. Either two negative PCRs, clearance, or symptom resolution qualified Cohort 3 donors as recovered. The germline V gene has CDR1 LGHDT and CDR2 YNNKEL (reference sequence). CDR3 size: 15 residues. Losses at the gene ends were 4 bases for V and 1 base for J; bases not matched to a gene: 4. The gene calls are TRBV3-1 (or the pseudogene TRBV3-2) and TRBJ2-7; 10 nucleotides match TRBD2. The material sequenced was PBMCs or T cells enriched from blood (not recorded which). This clonotype was sampled from a woman aged 25-40 years who had recovered from COVID-19. CDR3 DNA sequence: TGTGCCAGCAGCCCAGGACTAGCGGAATCCTACGAGCAGTACTTC. It yields the protein CASSPGLAESYEQYF.